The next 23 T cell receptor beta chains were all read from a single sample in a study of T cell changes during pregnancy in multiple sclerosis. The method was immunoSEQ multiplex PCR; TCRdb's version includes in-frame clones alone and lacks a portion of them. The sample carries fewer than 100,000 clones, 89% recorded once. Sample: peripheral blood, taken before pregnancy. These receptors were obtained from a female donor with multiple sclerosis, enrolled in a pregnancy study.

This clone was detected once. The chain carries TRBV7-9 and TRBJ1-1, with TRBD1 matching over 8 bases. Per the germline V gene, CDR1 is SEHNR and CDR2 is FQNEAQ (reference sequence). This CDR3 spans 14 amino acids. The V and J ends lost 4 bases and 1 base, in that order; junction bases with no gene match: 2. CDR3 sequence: CASSSDRGNTEAFF. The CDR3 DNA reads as TGTGCCAGCAGCTCAGACAGGGGGAACACTGAAGCTTTCTTT.

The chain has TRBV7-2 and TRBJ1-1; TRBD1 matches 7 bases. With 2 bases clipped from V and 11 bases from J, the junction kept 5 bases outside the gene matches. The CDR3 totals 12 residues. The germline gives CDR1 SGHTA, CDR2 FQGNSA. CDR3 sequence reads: CASSLTGARAFF. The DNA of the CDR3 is TGTGCCAGCAGCTTAACAGGGGCTAGGGCTTTCTTT.

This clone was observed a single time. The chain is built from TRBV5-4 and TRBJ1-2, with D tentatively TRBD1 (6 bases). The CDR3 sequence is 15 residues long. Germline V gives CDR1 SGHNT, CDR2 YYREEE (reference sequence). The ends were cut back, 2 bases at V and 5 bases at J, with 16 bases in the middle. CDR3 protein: CASSFPAGVGYGYTF. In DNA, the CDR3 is TGTGCCAGCAGCTTTCCGGCAGGGGTGGGATATGGCTACACCTTC.

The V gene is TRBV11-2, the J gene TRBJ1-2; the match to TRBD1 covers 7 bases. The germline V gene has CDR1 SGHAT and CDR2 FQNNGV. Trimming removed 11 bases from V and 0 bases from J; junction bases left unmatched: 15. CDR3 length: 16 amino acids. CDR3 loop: CASHSLGGQPNYGYTF. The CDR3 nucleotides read TGTGCCTCCCATTCCTTGGGGGGACAGCCTAACTATGGCTACACCTTC.

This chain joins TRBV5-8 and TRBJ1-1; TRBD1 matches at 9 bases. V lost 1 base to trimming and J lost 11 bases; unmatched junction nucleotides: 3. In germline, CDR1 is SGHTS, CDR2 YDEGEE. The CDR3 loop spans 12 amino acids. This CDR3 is CASSLRDRDAFF. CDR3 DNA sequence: TGTGCCAGCAGCTTGAGGGACAGGGATGCTTTCTTT. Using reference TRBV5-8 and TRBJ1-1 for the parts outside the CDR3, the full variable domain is EAGVTQSPTHLIKTRGQQATLRCSPISGHTSVYWYQQALGLGLQFLLWYDEGEERNRGNFPPRFSGRQFPNYSSELNVNALELEDSALYLCASSLRDRDAFFGQGTRLTVV.

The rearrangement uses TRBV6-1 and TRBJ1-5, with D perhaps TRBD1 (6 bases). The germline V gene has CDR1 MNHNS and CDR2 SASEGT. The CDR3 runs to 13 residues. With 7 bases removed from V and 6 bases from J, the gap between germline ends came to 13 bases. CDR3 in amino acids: CASNMVQGQPQHF. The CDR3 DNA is TGTGCCAGCAACATGGTACAGGGTCAGCCCCAGCATTTT.

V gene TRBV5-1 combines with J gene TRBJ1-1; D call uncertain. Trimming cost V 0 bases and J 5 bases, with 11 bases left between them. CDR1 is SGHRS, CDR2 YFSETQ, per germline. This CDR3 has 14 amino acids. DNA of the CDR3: TGCGCCAGCAGCTTGGAACTTCTAGGTACTGAAGCTTTCTTT. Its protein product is CASSLELLGTEAFF.

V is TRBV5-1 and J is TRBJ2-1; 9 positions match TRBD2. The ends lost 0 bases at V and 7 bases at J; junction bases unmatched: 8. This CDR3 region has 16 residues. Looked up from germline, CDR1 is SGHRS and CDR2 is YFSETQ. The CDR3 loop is CASSLDSSGVGNEQFF. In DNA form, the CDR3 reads TGCGCCAGCAGCTTGGATTCTAGCGGGGTAGGGAATGAGCAGTTCTTC.

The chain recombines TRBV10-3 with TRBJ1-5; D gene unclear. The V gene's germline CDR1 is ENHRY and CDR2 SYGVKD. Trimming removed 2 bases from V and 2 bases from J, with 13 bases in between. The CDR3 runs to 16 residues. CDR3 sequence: CAISETISGGNQPQHF. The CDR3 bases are TGTGCCATCAGTGAGACGATATCCGGGGGCAATCAGCCCCAGCATTTT.

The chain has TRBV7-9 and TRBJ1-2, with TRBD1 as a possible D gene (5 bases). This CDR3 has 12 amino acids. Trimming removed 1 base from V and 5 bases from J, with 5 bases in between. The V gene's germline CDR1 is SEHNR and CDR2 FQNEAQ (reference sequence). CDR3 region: CASSLEGYGYTF. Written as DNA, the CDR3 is TGTGCCAGCAGCTTAGAGGGGTATGGCTACACCTTC.

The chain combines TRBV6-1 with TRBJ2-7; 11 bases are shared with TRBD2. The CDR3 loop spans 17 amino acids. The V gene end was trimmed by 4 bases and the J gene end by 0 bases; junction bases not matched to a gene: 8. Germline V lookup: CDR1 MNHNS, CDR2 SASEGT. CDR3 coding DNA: TGTGCCAGCAGTGCGCTTCCAGGGACTAGCGGCTCCTACGAGCAGTACTTC. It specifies CASSALPGTSGSYEQYF.

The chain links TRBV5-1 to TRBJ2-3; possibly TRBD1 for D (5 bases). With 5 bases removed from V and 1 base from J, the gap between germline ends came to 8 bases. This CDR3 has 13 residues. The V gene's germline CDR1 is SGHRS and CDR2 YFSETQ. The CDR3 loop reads CASRGAGTDTQYF. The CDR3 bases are TGCGCCAGCAGAGGGGCGGGCACAGATACGCAGTATTTT.

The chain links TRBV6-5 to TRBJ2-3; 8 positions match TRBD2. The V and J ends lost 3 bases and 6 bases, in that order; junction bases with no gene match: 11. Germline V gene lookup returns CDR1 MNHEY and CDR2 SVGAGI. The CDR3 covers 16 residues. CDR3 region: CASSYPSGGRVDTQYF. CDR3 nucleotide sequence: TGTGCCAGCAGTTATCCCAGCGGGGGTCGAGTCGATACGCAGTATTTT.

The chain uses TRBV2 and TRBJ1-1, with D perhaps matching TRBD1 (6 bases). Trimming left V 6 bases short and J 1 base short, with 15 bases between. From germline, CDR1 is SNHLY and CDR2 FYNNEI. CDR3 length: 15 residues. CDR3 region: CASRETGLGNTEAFF. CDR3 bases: TGTGCCAGCAGGGAAACAGGGTTAGGGAACACTGAAGCTTTCTTT.

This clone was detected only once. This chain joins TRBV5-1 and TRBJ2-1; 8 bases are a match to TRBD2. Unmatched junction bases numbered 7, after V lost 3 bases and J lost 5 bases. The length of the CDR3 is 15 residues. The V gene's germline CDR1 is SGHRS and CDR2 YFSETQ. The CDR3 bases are TGCGCCAGCAGCTCCGAAGGACTAGCAAACAATGAGCAGTTCTTC. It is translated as CASSSEGLANNEQFF. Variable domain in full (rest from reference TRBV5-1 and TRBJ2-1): KAGVTQTPRYLIKTRGQQVTLSCSPISGHRSVSWYQQTPGQGLQFLFEYFSETQRNKGNFPGRFSGRQFSNSRSEMNVSTLELGDSALYLCASSSEGLANNEQFFGPGTRLTVL.

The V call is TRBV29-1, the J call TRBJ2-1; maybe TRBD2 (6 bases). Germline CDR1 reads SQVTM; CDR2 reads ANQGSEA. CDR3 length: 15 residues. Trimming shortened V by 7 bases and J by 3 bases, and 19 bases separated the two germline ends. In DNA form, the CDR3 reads TGCAGCGCTACCGGCGGGGAACACCACTACAATGAGCAGTTCTTC. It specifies CSATGGEHHYNEQFF.

This CDR3 is CASRIGTRGPQHF. As DNA, the CDR3 is TGTGCCAGCAGGATCGGGACACGCGGGCCCCAGCATTTT. The chain joins TRBV28 to TRBJ1-5; D perhaps matches TRBD1 (6 bases). V lost 6 bases to trimming and J lost 9 bases, with 15 bases between them. This CDR3 has 13 residues. Germline-derived CDR1 and CDR2 are MDHEN and SYDVKM.

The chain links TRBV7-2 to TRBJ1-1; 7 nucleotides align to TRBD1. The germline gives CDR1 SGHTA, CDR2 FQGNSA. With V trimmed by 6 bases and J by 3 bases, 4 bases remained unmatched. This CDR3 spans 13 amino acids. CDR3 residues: CASSLQGYTEAFF. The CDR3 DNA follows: TGTGCCAGCAGTCTACAGGGGTACACTGAAGCTTTCTTT.

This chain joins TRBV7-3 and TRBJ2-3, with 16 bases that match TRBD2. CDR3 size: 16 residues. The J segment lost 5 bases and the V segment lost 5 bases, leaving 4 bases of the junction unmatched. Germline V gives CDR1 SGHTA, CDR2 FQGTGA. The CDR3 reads CASSPGTSGGGDTQYF. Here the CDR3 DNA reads TGTGCCAGCAGCCCCGGGACTAGCGGGGGGGGAGATACGCAGTATTTT.

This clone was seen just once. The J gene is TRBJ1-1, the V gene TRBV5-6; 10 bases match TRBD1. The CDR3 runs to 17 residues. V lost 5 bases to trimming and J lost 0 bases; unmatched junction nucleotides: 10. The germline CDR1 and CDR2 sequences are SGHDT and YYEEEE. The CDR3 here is CASSRGTGAPMNTEAFF. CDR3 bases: TGTGCCAGCAGTCGAGGGACAGGGGCTCCCATGAACACTGAAGCTTTCTTT.

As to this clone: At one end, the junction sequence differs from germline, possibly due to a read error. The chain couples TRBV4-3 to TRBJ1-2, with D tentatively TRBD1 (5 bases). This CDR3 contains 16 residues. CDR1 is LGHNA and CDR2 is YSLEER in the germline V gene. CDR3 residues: CASNQRQSVDVNGYTF. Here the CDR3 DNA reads TGCGCCAGCAACCAAAGACAGTCCGTAGATGTGAATGGCTACACCTTC.

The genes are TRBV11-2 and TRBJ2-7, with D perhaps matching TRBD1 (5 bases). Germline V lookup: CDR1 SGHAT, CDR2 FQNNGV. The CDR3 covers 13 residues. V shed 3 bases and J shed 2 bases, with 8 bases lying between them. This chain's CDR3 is CASSLTVPYEQYF. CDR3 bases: TGTGCCAGCAGCTTGACAGTTCCCTACGAGCAGTACTTC.

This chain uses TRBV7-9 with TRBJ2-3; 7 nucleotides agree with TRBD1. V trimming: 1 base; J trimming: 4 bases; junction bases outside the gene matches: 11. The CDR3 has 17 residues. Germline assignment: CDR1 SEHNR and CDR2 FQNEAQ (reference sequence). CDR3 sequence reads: CASSLEGWDRYSDTQYF. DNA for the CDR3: TGTGCCAGCAGCTTAGAGGGGTGGGACAGATATTCAGATACGCAGTATTTT.